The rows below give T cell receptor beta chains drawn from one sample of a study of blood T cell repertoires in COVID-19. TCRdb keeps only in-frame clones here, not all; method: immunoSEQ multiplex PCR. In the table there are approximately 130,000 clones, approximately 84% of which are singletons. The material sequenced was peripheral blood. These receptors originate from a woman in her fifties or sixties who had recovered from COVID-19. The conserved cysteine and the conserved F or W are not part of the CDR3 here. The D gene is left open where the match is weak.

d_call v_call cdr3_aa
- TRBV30 AWSRNRGFSYEQY
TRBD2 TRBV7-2 ASSLGLAESRGEQF
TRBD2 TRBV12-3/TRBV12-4 ASSRDYEGTQY
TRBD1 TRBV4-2 ASSQDRVETQY
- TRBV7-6 ASSLDVYGRVGPDYGYT
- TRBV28 ASTGGTDTQY
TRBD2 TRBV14 ASSHQTSGRSQYNEQF
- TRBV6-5 ASRGGRWGYEQY
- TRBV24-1 ATSDLRANTGELF
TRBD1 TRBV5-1 ASSTGTVAYEQY
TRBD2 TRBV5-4 ATGRPAGTQETQY
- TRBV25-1 ASSSLSWQGKSYT
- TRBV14 ASSQDWFSYGYT
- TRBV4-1 ASSLGVGPASYEQY
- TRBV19 ASSIFGFDEQF
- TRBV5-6 ASSLGHTQY
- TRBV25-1 ASIARNTEAF
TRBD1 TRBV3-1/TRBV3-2 ASSRPWTGGSNTGELF
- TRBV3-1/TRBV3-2 ASSRQEGAGANVLT
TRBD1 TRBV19 ATGQGLYEQY
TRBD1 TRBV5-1 ASSLEGTAYNEQF
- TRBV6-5 ASTKDRLNTEAF
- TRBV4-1 ASSAHPRDSYEQY
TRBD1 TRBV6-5 ASSYSTGGGNEQF
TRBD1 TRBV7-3 ASSRQGSGYNSPLH
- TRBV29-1 SVMGGINEKLF